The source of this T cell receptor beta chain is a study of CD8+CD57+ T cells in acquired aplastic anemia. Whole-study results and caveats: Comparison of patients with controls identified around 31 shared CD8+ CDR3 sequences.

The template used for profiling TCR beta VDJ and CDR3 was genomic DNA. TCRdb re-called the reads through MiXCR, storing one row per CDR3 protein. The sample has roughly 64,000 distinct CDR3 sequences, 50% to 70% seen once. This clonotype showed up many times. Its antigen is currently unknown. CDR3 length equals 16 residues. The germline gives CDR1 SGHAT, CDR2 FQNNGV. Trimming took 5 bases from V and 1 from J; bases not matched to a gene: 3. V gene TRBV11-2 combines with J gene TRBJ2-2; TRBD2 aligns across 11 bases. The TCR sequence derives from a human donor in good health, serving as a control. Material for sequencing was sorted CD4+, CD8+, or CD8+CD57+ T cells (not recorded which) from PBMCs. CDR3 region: CASSLLAGGNTGELFF. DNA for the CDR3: TGTGCCAGCAGCCTCCTAGCGGGAGGGAACACCGGGGAGCTGTTTTTT.